This TCR beta chain was profiled in a study of shared clonotypes between healthy human individuals. On sorted subsets, replicate PCRs used about 0.2 ug DNA, or 30,000 or so T cell genomes. Profiling relied on immunoSEQ multiplex PCR, and the TCRdb table lists in-frame clones only, not all of them. The sample lists around 550,000 clones; about 95% were seen once. Germline loops: CDR1 SGDLS, CDR2 YYNGEE. V shed 0 bases and J shed 4 bases, with 4 bases lying between them. The CDR3 is 12 residues long. Findings and caveats of the study: Naive subsets generally had larger estimated richness than memory subsets.

On this clone: What it binds is unknown. Other DNA sequences in this specimen translate into the identical CDR3.

In the naive CD8 group, cells lacked CD45RO and were positively selected for CCR7, so terminally differentiated effector memory CD45RA+ cells were left out. This sequence joins TRBV9 and TRBJ1-1; no definite D call. The sequenced sample consisted of naive CD8+ T cells sorted from blood. The clonotype was recovered from a woman aged 25 to 39 in good health. The CDR3 sequence: CASSVGGTEAFF. The CDR3 DNA is TGTGCCAGCAGCGTAGGAGGCACTGAAGCTTTCTTT.